In its sample, the clone carrying this TCR beta chain was seen many times. Its antigen is undetermined. These data come from a study of early T cells in non-severe SARS-CoV-2 infection. About the study: The sequenced material was bulk RNA from unsorted whole blood, and its chains were unpaired. Study-wide findings and caveats: Lookups in VDJdb leaned toward anti-spike CD8 responses and missed private and CD4 specificities.

V was trimmed by 4 bases and J by 3 bases, leaving 16 bases between them. The germline CDR1 and CDR2 sequences are SGHRS and YFSETQ. There are 16 residues in the CDR3. Individual cDNA molecules were tagged with unique molecular identifiers. TCRdb passed the 5' RACE reads through MiXCR, listing each CDR3 protein once. The repertoire holds 70,000 to 95,000 distinct CDR3 sequences, with 8.5% to 10% as singletons. This TCR derives from an adult who was a healthcare worker with PCR-confirmed SARS-CoV-2 infection or an uninfected control (not recorded which). The chain employs TRBV5-1 and TRBJ2-2; D might be TRBD1 (6 bases). The sequenced sample consisted of whole blood. CDR3 DNA sequence: TGCGCCAGCAGCCTCTCAGGGGTGCGGGACACCGGGGAGCTGTTTTTT. It translates to CASSLSGVRDTGELFF.